The 10 T cell receptor beta chains below were found in one sample sequenced in a study of T cells after posttransplantation cyclophosphamide. TCRdb's copy holds only in-frame clones and misses some; the assay was immunoSEQ multiplex PCR. The sample counts roughly 16,000 clones, none seen once; the ten largest own around 0.5%. Cyclophosphamide on days +3 and +4 followed busulfan-fludarabine conditioning and a marrow graft. The sample in question was PBMCs, obtained after allogeneic stem cell transplant with posttransplant cyclophosphamide. The receptors originated from a female patient aged 25-40 years who received an allogeneic stem cell transplant from a related donor, was CMV-positive, and had no GVHD. Some T cells may arise from the graft donor.

This clone was found many times. The rearrangement links TRBV7-2 to TRBJ1-3; D call uncertain. V shed 2 bases and J shed 1 base, with 6 bases lying between them. In germline, CDR1 is SGHTA, CDR2 FQGNSA. This CDR3 comprises 14 residues. In DNA form, the CDR3 reads TGTGCCAGCAGCTTAAGGACTTCTGGAAACACCATATATTTT. Translating gives CASSLRTSGNTIYF.

This clone was seen at least ten times. This chain connects TRBV6-4 to TRBJ2-1, with TRBD2 identical over 13 bases. The CDR3 sequence is 16 residues long. Trimming cost V 6 bases and J 8 bases; bases outside gene matches: 10. Germline lookup yields CDR1 MRHNA and CDR2 SNTAGT. In DNA, the CDR3 is TGTGCCAGCAGCCAACTAGCGGGAGGGTCATCGCATGAGCAGTTCTTC. Its translation: CASSQLAGGSSHEQFF.

In this sample, this clone turned up many times. The chain employs TRBV19 and TRBJ2-6; no firm D call. The ends were cut back, 5 bases at V and 1 base at J, with 9 bases in the middle. The CDR3 runs to 15 residues. Germline values: CDR1 LNHDA, CDR2 SQIVND (reference sequence). The CDR3 sequence: CASSRSGSGANVLTF. As DNA, the CDR3 is TGTGCCAGTAGTCGGAGTGGATCTGGGGCCAACGTCCTGACTTTC.

This clone was observed many times. The rearrangement links TRBV19 to TRBJ2-4; 7 bases map to TRBD1. CDR3 length equals 16 residues. The germline CDR1 and CDR2 sequences are LNHDA and SQIVND (reference sequence). V was pared by 1 base and J by 3 bases, with 6 bases of the junction left unmatched. CDR3: CASSIVQGVGKNIQYF. In nucleotides, the CDR3 is TGTGCCAGTAGTATAGTTCAGGGGGTGGGCAAAAACATTCAGTACTTC.

This clone was counted many times. The genes are TRBV9 and TRBJ2-7, with TRBD1 matching over 8 bases. This CDR3 comprises 15 residues. J lost 2 bases, V lost 0 bases, and 4 bases had no gene match. Germline V lookup: CDR1 SGDLS, CDR2 YYNGEE. For the CDR3, the DNA is TGTGCCAGCAGCGTAGGGGGACAGGCCGCCTACGAGCAGTACTTC. Translating it yields CASSVGGQAAYEQYF. The full variable domain, completed using reference TRBV9 and TRBJ2-7, is DSGVTQTPKHLITATGQRVTLRCSPRSGDLSVYWYQQSLDQGLQFLIQYYNGEERAKGNILERFSAQQFPDLHSELNLSSLELGDSALYFCASSVGGQAAYEQYFGPGTRLTVT.

This clone occurred many times. The chain recombines TRBV4-2 with TRBJ2-7; the D is unclear. The CDR3 consists of 14 residues. Germline lookup yields CDR1 LGHNA and CDR2 YNFKEQ. V was clipped by 4 bases and J by 3 bases, with 13 bases between them. This CDR3 reads CASSRLLADYEQYF. The CDR3 DNA reads as TGTGCCAGCAGCCGTCTACTCGCCGACTACGAGCAGTACTTC.

This clone was detected ten times or more. CDR3 nucleotide sequence: TGCGCCAGCAGCTTGGTGACGACTAGCGGGAGGCCAGAGCAGTTCTTC. Translated, it gives CASSLVTTSGRPEQFF. The rearrangement links TRBV5-1 to TRBJ2-1; 13 bases align to TRBD2. Germline trimming cut 0 bases from V and 10 bases from J; bases unmatched to any gene: 7. This CDR3 contains 16 residues. Germline values: CDR1 SGHRS, CDR2 YFSETQ.

This clone was counted only a few times. V is TRBV23-1 and J is TRBJ2-5; D is perhaps TRBD1 (5 bases). The J call may be in error: the DNA end matches TRBJ2-7 better. TRBV23-1 is an open reading frame whose function is uncertain. This CDR3 contains 14 residues. The CDR3 DNA sequence: TGCGCCAGCAGTCAATCGAGGACACCATACGAGCAGTACTTC. It is translated as CASSQSRTPYEQYF.

This clone was detected ten times or more. J is TRBJ2-5 and V is TRBV15; 10 bases are a match to TRBD2. The V gene's germline CDR1 is LNHNV and CDR2 YYDKDF (reference sequence). V shed 5 bases, J shed 5 bases, and the junction held 2 bases outside the gene matches. CDR3 length: 13 amino acids. CDR3 loop: CATSEGLAETQYF. The CDR3, as DNA: TGTGCCACCAGCGAGGGACTAGCGGAGACCCAGTACTTC. The whole variable domain, remainder taken from reference TRBV15 and TRBJ2-5, is DAMVIQNPRYQVTQFGKPVTLSCSQTLNHNVMYWYQQKSSQAPKLLFHYYDKDFNNEADTPDNFQSRRPNTSFCFLDIRSPGLGDTAMYLCATSEGLAETQYFGPGTRLLVL.

This clone occurred many times. The chain recombines TRBV6-5 with TRBJ2-1, with D possibly matching TRBD1 (5 bases). The CDR3 is made up of 15 amino acids. V dropped 2 bases and J dropped 0 bases, with 8 bases sitting between them. From germline, CDR1 is MNHEY and CDR2 SVGAGI. The CDR3 DNA follows: TGTGCCAGCAGTTACGACAGCTTCTCCTACAATGAGCAGTTCTTC. As protein: CASSYDSFSYNEQFF.